The 16 T cell receptor beta chains below were found in one sample sequenced in a study of shared clonotypes between healthy human individuals. Profiling relied on immunoSEQ multiplex PCR, and the TCRdb table lists in-frame clones only, not all of them. Counted here are about 710,000 clones, 72% occurring once; the ten biggest clones make up under 2%. Sample: memory CD4+ T cells sorted from blood. This sample's subset: CD45RA-negative fraction. All receptors derive from a young woman in good health.

The chain is built from TRBV11-1 and TRBJ1-3; D unresolved. Germline CDR1 reads SGHAT; CDR2 reads FQDESV (reference sequence). CDR3 length equals 16 residues. The V gene lost 5 bases and the J gene lost 4 bases, with 18 bases spanning the gap. DNA of the CDR3: TGTGCCAGCAGCCCCTATTCGGGAATTTCCGGAAACACCATATATTTT. This gives the protein CASSPYSGISGNTIYF.

Turning to this clone: In the same sample, other DNA sequences code for this CDR3. The V call is TRBV28, the J call TRBJ2-7, with a weak D call TRBD1 (6 bases). The CDR3 covers 13 residues. V lost 6 bases to trimming and J lost 0 bases, with 9 bases between them. From germline, CDR1 is MDHEN and CDR2 SYDVKM. The CDR3 DNA follows: TGTGCCAGCAGAAACAGGGACTCCTACGAGCAGTACTTC. Translation gives CASRNRDSYEQYF.

The rearrangement links TRBV27 to TRBJ2-1; 8 bases match TRBD2. Germline V gives CDR1 MNHEY, CDR2 SMNVEV (reference sequence). V was clipped by 5 bases and J by 5 bases; unmatched bases: 8. The CDR3 sequence is 15 residues long. The CDR3 DNA sequence: TGTGCCAGCAGTCCCCTAGCGGGTCCGGACAATGAGCAGTTCTTC. It translates to CASSPLAGPDNEQFF.

V usage is TRBV6-6 and J usage is TRBJ2-7, with D possibly being TRBD1 or TRBD2 (5 bases each). Germline V gene data show CDR1 as MNHNY and CDR2 as SVGAGI (reference sequence). Trimming cost V 4 bases and J 0 bases, with 16 bases left between them. The CDR3 length is 16 residues. CDR3 coding DNA: TGTGCCAGCAGTTCAATGGGACGTTCCAGCTCCTACGAGCAGTACTTC. Amino acids: CASSSMGRSSSYEQYF.

The chain uses TRBV19 and TRBJ1-4; 7 bases match TRBD1. The germline gives CDR1 LNHDA, CDR2 SQIVND (reference sequence). V shed 3 bases, J shed 11 bases, and the junction held 9 bases outside the gene matches. The CDR3 loop spans 14 amino acids. CDR3 region: CASSMEGQRKKLFF. The CDR3 bases are TGTGCCAGTAGTATGGAGGGACAGAGAAAGAAACTGTTTTTT.

The chain joins TRBV7-8 to TRBJ2-2, with a tentative D call TRBD2 (6 bases). Germline V gives CDR1 SGHVS, CDR2 FQNEAQ. Trimming cost V 5 bases and J 7 bases, with 11 bases left between them. This CDR3 comprises 13 residues. CDR3 nucleotide sequence: TGTGCCAGCAGCCAGAGGGAGGACGGGGAGCTGTTTTTT. Translation: CASSQREDGELFF.

Only a few counts were recorded for this clone. The CDR3 region is CAWSVTYEQFF. In nucleotides, the CDR3 is TGTGCCTGGAGTGTAACGTATGAGCAGTTCTTC. The rearrangement uses TRBV30 and TRBJ2-1; the D is unclear. CDR1 GTSNPN and CDR2 SVGIG come from the germline V gene (reference sequence). The CDR3 is 11 residues long. The ends were cut back, 0 bases at V and 8 bases at J, with 5 bases in the middle. Variable domain in full (rest from reference TRBV30 and TRBJ2-1): SQTIHQWPATLVQPVGSPLSLECTVEGTSNPNLYWYRQAAGRGLQLLFYSVGIGQISSEVPQNLSASRPQDRQFILSSKKLLLSDSGFYLCAWSVTYEQFFGPGTRLTVL.

This clone was found a few times. The V call is TRBV2, the J call TRBJ2-7; D remains ambiguous. CDR3 size: 13 residues. CDR1 and CDR2 (germline): SNHLY, FYNNEI. V lost 6 bases and J lost 6, with 15 bases in between. The CDR3 DNA sequence: TGTGCCAGCAGGAACACCGGGCGCTCCGAGCAGTACTTC. Translation gives CASRNTGRSEQYF.

V gene TRBV28 combines with J gene TRBJ1-2, with no clear D. Germline-derived CDR1 and CDR2 are MDHEN and SYDVKM. The V end lost 2 bases, the J end lost 9 bases, and 10 bases lay between the germline ends. The CDR3 loop spans 12 amino acids. CDR3 coding DNA: TGTGCCAGCAGTTTAAGACCCCTTAGCTACACCTTC. As protein: CASSLRPLSYTF.

The rearrangement uses TRBV9 and TRBJ2-1; 11 nucleotides match TRBD2. The CDR3 length is 13 residues. V gave up 4 bases and J gave up 10 bases; unmatched junction bases: 4. Per the germline V gene, CDR1 is SGDLS and CDR2 is YYNGEE. This CDR3 reads CASSLTSGTEQFF. CDR3 bases: TGTGCCAGCAGCCTGACTAGCGGGACCGAGCAGTTCTTC.

The chain combines TRBV2 with TRBJ2-7; possibly TRBD2 for D (5 bases). V lost 4 bases and J 0 bases, leaving 13 bases between the germline ends. This CDR3 is built from 15 residues. In germline, CDR1 is SNHLY, CDR2 FYNNEI. The CDR3: CASSVGGGGSYEQYF. In DNA form, the CDR3 reads TGTGCCAGCAGTGTCGGAGGCGGCGGCTCCTACGAGCAGTACTTC.

The chain couples TRBV5-1 to TRBJ2-1, with 8 bases lining up with TRBD2. Germline V gene sequence: CDR1 SGHRS, CDR2 YFSETQ. CDR3 size: 16 residues. With 0 bases clipped from V and 7 bases from J, the junction kept 9 bases outside the gene matches. The CDR3 DNA reads as TGCGCCAGCAGCTTGGTACCCGGGAGGGCCATGAATGAGCAGTTCTTC. Its protein is CASSLVPGRAMNEQFF.

This clone showed up just a few times. This sequence joins TRBV28 and TRBJ2-5, with D unresolved. This CDR3 has 11 amino acids. Germline assignment: CDR1 MDHEN and CDR2 SYDVKM. The V end lost 5 bases, the J end lost 5 bases, and 6 bases lay between the germline ends. The CDR3 protein is CASSEYETQYF. The CDR3 region has the DNA TGTGCCAGCAGTGAGTATGAGACCCAGTACTTC.

This clone was detected a few times. V gene TRBV30 combines with J gene TRBJ2-5, with D hard to call. With 0 bases removed from V and 2 bases from J, the gap between germline ends came to 7 bases. The CDR3 spans 13 residues. From germline, CDR1 is GTSNPN and CDR2 SVGIG (reference sequence). Written as DNA, the CDR3 is TGTGCCTGGAGTGTACGAGGTCAAGAGACCCAGTACTTC. It encodes CAWSVRGQETQYF.

In regard to this clone: The sample has other DNA sequences that encode this CDR3 too. This chain uses TRBV7-6 with TRBJ2-7, with 10 bases identical to TRBD2. The germline V gene has CDR1 SGHVS and CDR2 FNYEAQ. Unmatched junction bases numbered 2, after V lost 6 bases and J lost 3 bases. The length of the CDR3 is 13 residues. The CDR3 region is CASSLAGDYEQYF. The CDR3 DNA follows: TGTGCCAGCAGTCTAGCGGGGGACTACGAGCAGTACTTC.

This chain links TRBV4-2 with TRBJ1-1; TRBD1 matches at 10 bases. CDR1 is LGHNA, CDR2 YNFKEQ, per germline. V lost 2 bases and J lost 3; bases outside the gene matches: 3. The CDR3 runs to 15 residues. In DNA, the CDR3 is TGTGCCAGCAGCCAACGCGGACAGGGGGACACTGAAGCTTTCTTT. This gives the protein CASSQRGQGDTEAFF.